Listed here are 25 T cell receptor beta chains from one sample, sequenced in a study of radiation and T cells in renal cell carcinoma. The time point is: baseline pretreatment blood. Treatment denoted: 15 Gy SBRT to primary tumor, nephrectomy 4 weeks later. TCRdb's table, derived via immunoSEQ multiplex PCR, lists solely in-frame clones and lacks some. The table shows 150,000 or so clones, with less than 90% occurring only once. The input for sequencing was blood, taken from a patient whose treatment included radiotherapy and nephrectomy. These receptors all stem from a woman aged 70-85 years with renal cell carcinoma.

V is TRBV7-8 and J is TRBJ2-2; 10 bases are a match to TRBD2. The junction had 3 bases not matched to a gene; V was cut back by 1 base and J by 7 bases. Per germline, CDR1 SGHVS and CDR2 FQNEAQ. The CDR3 covers 15 residues. CDR3 region: CASSLGTSGYGELFF. CDR3 DNA sequence: TGTGCCAGCAGCTTAGGGACTAGCGGTTACGGGGAGCTGTTTTTT. Together with reference TRBV7-8 and TRBJ2-2, the CDR3 gives the full variable domain: GAGVSQSPRYKVAKRGQDVALRCDPISGHVSLFWYQQALGQGPEFLTYFQNEAQLDKSGLPSDRFFAERPEGSVSTLKIQRTQQEDSAVYLCASSLGTSGYGELFFGEGSRLTVL.

The chain couples TRBV6-1 to TRBJ2-5, with TRBD2 matching over 9 bases. Per germline, CDR1 MNHNS and CDR2 SASEGT. The V and J ends lost 7 bases and 4 bases, in that order; junction bases with no gene match: 7. The CDR3 is made up of 14 amino acids. The CDR3 here is CASIGGGAPETQYF. The DNA of the CDR3 is TGTGCCAGCATAGGCGGGGGGGCCCCAGAGACCCAGTACTTC.

The V gene is TRBV6-1, the J gene TRBJ2-1; D gene ambiguous. Germline V gene data show CDR1 as MNHNS and CDR2 as SASEGT. This CDR3 is built from 15 residues. Trimming took off 3 bases at V and 0 bases at J, with 9 bases between the two ends. The CDR3 is CASSEQQSSYNEQFF. CDR3 nucleotide sequence: TGTGCCAGCAGTGAGCAGCAGAGCTCCTACAATGAGCAGTTCTTC.

The chain uses TRBV30 and TRBJ2-7, with D possibly called TRBD1 or TRBD2 (6 bases each). Trimming removed 4 bases from V and 0 bases from J, with 13 bases in between. CDR1 and CDR2 from the germline V gene are GTSNPN and SVGIG (reference sequence). This CDR3 is built from 14 residues. This CDR3 reads CAWNFEGGSYEQYF. CDR3 in DNA: TGTGCCTGGAATTTTGAGGGGGGCTCCTACGAGCAGTACTTC.

The rearrangement joins TRBV6-1 to TRBJ2-7; D unresolved. CDR1 MNHNS and CDR2 SASEGT come from the germline V gene. V lost 0 bases to trimming and J lost 2 bases, with 8 bases between them. The length of the CDR3 is 14 residues. CDR3 sequence reads: CASSEAGRAYEQYF. CDR3 sequence (DNA): TGTGCCAGCAGTGAAGCAGGCAGAGCCTACGAGCAGTACTTC.

The chain joins TRBV7-9 to TRBJ2-7; tentative D call: TRBD1 (5 bases). The V end was cut by 3 bases, the J end by 6 bases, with 12 bases between. Germline assignment: CDR1 SEHNR and CDR2 FQNEAQ (reference sequence). The CDR3 length is 13 residues. CDR3 region: CASSFAGSREQYF. CDR3 nucleotides: TGTGCCAGCAGCTTTGCAGGGTCCCGCGAGCAGTACTTC. Variable domain in full (rest from reference TRBV7-9 and TRBJ2-7): DTGVSQNPRHKITKRGQNVTFRCDPISEHNRLYWYRQTLGQGPEFLTYFQNEAQLEKSRLLSDRFSAERPKGSFSTLEIQRTEQGDSAMYLCASSFAGSREQYFGPGTRLTVT.

This sequence joins TRBV28 and TRBJ1-2; TRBD1 is a possible D gene (6 bases). The V gene lost 2 bases and the J gene lost 4 bases, with 8 bases spanning the gap. The length of the CDR3 is 13 residues. In germline, CDR1 is MDHEN, CDR2 SYDVKM. The CDR3 nucleotides are TGTGCCAGCAGTTTAGGGGGCACCTATGGCTACACCTTC. Its protein is CASSLGGTYGYTF.

The chain has TRBV6-5 and TRBJ2-3; D is possibly TRBD2 (5 bases). V lost 3 bases to trimming and J lost 2 bases, with 9 bases between them. Germline CDR1 is MNHEY and CDR2 is SVGAGI. The CDR3 is made up of 14 amino acids. CDR3 DNA: TGTGCCAGCAGTTATCGGGGTACCACAGATACGCAGTATTTT. Amino acids: CASSYRGTTDTQYF.

The V gene is TRBV6-5, the J gene TRBJ2-7; tentatively, D is TRBD2 (6 bases). The CDR3 loop spans 13 amino acids. Germline CDR1 is MNHEY and CDR2 is SVGAGI. V lost 5 bases and J lost 6, with 14 bases in between. The CDR3 spells CASSQITEGEQYF. The CDR3 nucleotides are TGTGCCAGCAGTCAAATCACGGAGGGCGAGCAGTACTTC.

The chain is built from TRBV7-2 and TRBJ1-1; 8 bases are shared with TRBD1. Per the germline V gene, CDR1 is SGHTA and CDR2 is FQGNSA. CDR3 size: 13 residues. J was trimmed by 4 bases and V by 5 bases; bases with no gene match: 3. The CDR3 reads CASSPQGATEAFF. As DNA, the CDR3 is TGTGCCAGCAGCCCTCAGGGGGCCACTGAAGCTTTCTTT. Drawing the rest from reference TRBV7-2 and TRBJ1-1, the complete variable domain is GAGVSQSPSNKVTEKGKDVELRCDPISGHTALYWYRQSLGQGLEFLIYFQGNSAPDKSGLPSDRFSAERTGGSVSTLTIQRTQQEDSAVYLCASSPQGATEAFFGQGTRLTVV.

The chain is built from TRBV4-2 and TRBJ2-1; D is perhaps TRBD2 (5 bases). The V and J ends lost 0 bases and 3 bases respectively, with 6 bases between them. The CDR3 runs to 14 residues. Per germline, CDR1 LGHNA and CDR2 YNFKEQ. CDR3 sequence reads: CASSQDRDYNEQFF. DNA for the CDR3: TGTGCCAGCAGCCAAGACCGGGACTACAATGAGCAGTTCTTC.

The V call is TRBV6-1, the J call TRBJ1-2, with TRBD1 matching over 12 bases. V gave up 4 bases and J gave up 5 bases; unmatched junction bases: 2. The germline V gene encodes CDR1 MNHNS and CDR2 SASEGT. CDR3 size: 14 residues. For the CDR3, the DNA is TGTGCCAGCAGTGGGGACAGGGGGCCATATGGCTACACCTTC. Amino acids: CASSGDRGPYGYTF.

The rearrangement joins TRBV7-8 to TRBJ1-1, with D uncertain. Germline-derived CDR1 and CDR2 are SGHVS and FQNEAQ. The CDR3 runs to 12 residues. V was pared by 0 bases and J by 8 bases, with 7 bases between. CDR3 loop: CASSLAGREAFF. The CDR3 DNA sequence: TGTGCCAGCAGCTTAGCAGGGAGAGAAGCTTTCTTT.

The chain employs TRBV9 and TRBJ2-1; TRBD2 agrees at 9 bases. Germline V gene data show CDR1 as SGDLS and CDR2 as YYNGEE. Trimming removed 2 bases from V and 6 bases from J; junction bases left unmatched: 6. The CDR3 extends over 15 amino acids. The CDR3, as DNA: TGTGCCAGCAGCGTCGGCCTAGCGGGGCTCAATGAGCAGTTCTTC. Translation gives CASSVGLAGLNEQFF. Looking up the rest from reference TRBV9 and TRBJ2-1 gives the full variable domain: DSGVTQTPKHLITATGQRVTLRCSPRSGDLSVYWYQQSLDQGLQFLIQYYNGEERAKGNILERFSAQQFPDLHSELNLSSLELGDSALYFCASSVGLAGLNEQFFGPGTRLTVL.

The chain is built from TRBV5-1 and TRBJ1-4; D perhaps matches TRBD1 (5 bases). CDR1 is SGHRS, CDR2 YFSETQ, per germline. This CDR3 is 15 amino acids long. The V and J ends lost 1 base and 6 bases respectively, with 13 bases between them. The CDR3 loop is CASSLYGGGDEKLFF. CDR3 in DNA: TGCGCCAGCAGCTTGTATGGGGGAGGTGATGAAAAACTGTTTTTT.

The gene calls are TRBV7-8 and TRBJ1-5, with no clear D. The CDR3 totals 16 residues. Between the trimmed V and J ends, which lost 2 bases and 3 bases, there was a span of 14 bases. CDR1 SGHVS and CDR2 FQNEAQ come from the germline V gene. In DNA, the CDR3 is TGTGCCAGCAGCTTATCAACGGCGGGGTTCAATCAGCCCCAGCATTTT. It is translated as CASSLSTAGFNQPQHF. Full variable domain (rest looked up from reference TRBV7-8 and TRBJ1-5): GAGVSQSPRYKVAKRGQDVALRCDPISGHVSLFWYQQALGQGPEFLTYFQNEAQLDKSGLPSDRFFAERPEGSVSTLKIQRTQQEDSAVYLCASSLSTAGFNQPQHFGDGTRLSIL.

This chain uses TRBV27 with TRBJ2-2, with TRBD1 matching over 8 bases. Germline CDR1 is MNHEY and CDR2 is SMNVEV (reference sequence). After removal of 7 bases from V and 6 bases from J, the junction contained 13 bases not matched to a gene. CDR3 length equals 16 residues. In nucleotides, the CDR3 is TGTGCCAGCACCCCCACCCCCGCGACAGGGGCCGGGGAGCTGTTTTTT. Translating it yields CASTPTPATGAGELFF.

The rearrangement links TRBV7-8 to TRBJ1-3; D not resolved. The CDR3 has 14 amino acids. V shed 5 bases and J shed 0 bases, with 8 bases lying between them. The germline gives CDR1 SGHVS, CDR2 FQNEAQ. The CDR3 reads CASSPRVSGNTIYF. The DNA for the CDR3 is TGTGCCAGCAGCCCGAGGGTCTCTGGAAACACCATATATTTT.

The chain carries TRBV5-6 and TRBJ2-7, with 8 bases that match TRBD1. The CDR3 covers 15 residues. CDR1 and CDR2 (germline): SGHDT, YYEEEE. V trimming: 0 bases; J trimming: 5 bases; junction bases outside the gene matches: 7. The CDR3 spells CASSLGGQGPHEQYF. Written as DNA, the CDR3 is TGTGCCAGCAGCTTGGGAGGACAGGGACCCCACGAGCAGTACTTC.

In nucleotides, the CDR3 is TGCGCCAGCAGCCCGGGGTTGAATCCCCATAACTATGGCTACACCTTC. This gives the protein CASSPGLNPHNYGYTF. The chain links TRBV5-1 to TRBJ1-2; D ambiguous. V was clipped by 4 bases and J by 1 base, with 17 bases between them. Germline V gives CDR1 SGHRS, CDR2 YFSETQ. The CDR3 extends over 16 amino acids.

This chain's CDR3 is CASSSLTGGSSYNSPLHF. In DNA form, the CDR3 reads TGTGCCAGCAGCTCACTAACAGGGGGGAGCTCCTATAATTCACCCCTCCACTTT. The chain recombines TRBV7-2 with TRBJ1-6, with 8 bases matching TRBD1. With 4 bases clipped from V and 0 bases from J, the junction kept 8 bases outside the gene matches. CDR3 size: 18 residues. CDR1 SGHTA and CDR2 FQGNSA come from the germline V gene.

This clone was detected once. The chain combines TRBV19 with TRBJ2-5, with 7 bases aligning to TRBD1. There are 14 residues in the CDR3. Unmatched junction bases numbered 7, after V lost 5 bases and J lost 4 bases. CDR1 is LNHDA, CDR2 SQIVND, per germline (reference sequence). The CDR3: CASSLRTGRETQYF. The CDR3, as DNA: TGTGCCAGTAGTTTACGGACAGGTCGAGAGACCCAGTACTTC.

The rearrangement uses TRBV19 and TRBJ2-1; 10 bases are shared with TRBD2. This CDR3 comprises 18 residues. V was pared by 4 bases and J by 2 bases, with 11 bases of the junction left unmatched. Germline lookup yields CDR1 LNHDA and CDR2 SQIVND (reference sequence). The CDR3 bases are TGTGCCAGTAGTAAGAGAAAGGGAACTAGCGGGGCCTACAATGAGCAGTTCTTC. It yields the protein CASSKRKGTSGAYNEQFF.

In this sample, this clone turned up once. V usage is TRBV7-3 and J usage is TRBJ2-7; D gene uncertain. CDR1 SGHTA and CDR2 FQGTGA come from the germline V gene. Trimming took 5 bases from V and 6 from J, leaving 14 bases between them. CDR3 length: 13 residues. CDR3 sequence: CASSPRRWGEQYF. The CDR3 DNA follows: TGTGCCAGCAGCCCCCGCCGGTGGGGCGAGCAGTACTTC. Filled out from reference TRBV7-3 and TRBJ2-7, the complete variable domain reads GAGVSQTPSNKVTEKGKYVELRCDPISGHTALYWYRQSLGQGPEFLIYFQGTGAADDSGLPNDRFFAVRPEGSVSTLKIQRTERGDSAVYLCASSPRRWGEQYFGPGTRLTVT.

This clone was counted a single time. The CDR3 region is CSVEPPGGMHNEQFF. Here the CDR3 DNA reads TGCAGCGTTGAACCCCCAGGAGGGATGCACAATGAGCAGTTCTTC. V and J are TRBV29-1 and TRBJ2-1, with a tentative D call TRBD2 (6 bases). V dropped 2 bases and J dropped 5 bases, with 16 bases sitting between them. CDR1 is SQVTM, CDR2 ANQGSEA, per germline. The CDR3 extends over 15 amino acids.